This T cell receptor (beta chain) was captured in a study of shared T cell receptors in the human thymus. The count of this clone is one. Measured with immunoSEQ multiplex PCR; TCRdb has only the in-frame clones, and not every one. Of 630,000 or so clones detected, approximately 89% appear once; the ten largest clones hold roughly 0.0089%. Germline CDR1 is MDHEN and CDR2 is SYDVKM. The V segment lost 11 bases and the J segment 3 bases; nucleotides outside the gene matches: 1. This CDR3 has 11 amino acids. These sequences were also reported in another study, on human thymus T cells. That publication notes: Corrective heart surgery yielded the resections from which the thymus tissue came. The authors found apparently biased V and J gene usage in thymic and blood repertoires. Related studies noted strongly shared thymic repertoires across unrelated people.

This receptor was obtained from a boy in the first two years of life with a congenital heart defect. J is TRBJ2-5 and V is TRBV28; 9 nucleotides align to TRBD2. The specimen sequenced was thymocytes. The CDR3 region is CASSGEETQYF. In DNA form, the CDR3 reads TGTGCCTCTAGCGGGGAAGAGACCCAGTACTTC.